This TCR beta chain was recovered during a study of T cells in Graves' hyperthyroidism and ophthalmopathy. The overall study: Once the initial diagnosis was made, peripheral blood was obtained before any treatment.

The CDR3 sequence is 15 residues long. V shed 6 bases and J 3 bases; nucleotides not matched to a gene: 7. Germline V CDR1 and CDR2: SGHTA, FQGNSA. Regarding the study as a whole: Expanded thyroid clonotypes (above 0.001) were mostly also found in blood. Onset of ophthalmopathy came a median around 7.1 months after the model predicted it.

In this sample, this clonotype turned up many times. Its antigen is not known. Using RNA transcripts as the source, TCR beta CDR3 regions were amplified. HTBI primers were used for first-round RT-PCR of the TCR CDR3. TCRdb called the multiplex PCR reads again in MiXCR, with one record for every CDR3 protein. Among 220,000 or so distinct CDR3 sequences listed, about 15% were seen once. This receptor was identified in a woman aged 18-30 years with Graves' ophthalmopathy. Sequencing was carried out using blood. V and J are TRBV7-2 and TRBJ1-3; 8 bases fit TRBD1. CDR3 sequence (DNA): TGTGCCAGCAGTCGGGACAGGTTCCTTGGAAACACCATATATTTT. Its protein is CASSRDRFLGNTIYF. Using reference TRBV7-2 and TRBJ1-3 for the parts outside the CDR3, the full variable domain is GAGVSQSPSNKVTEKGKDVELRCDPISGHTALYWYRQSLGQGLEFLIYFQGNSAPDKSGLPSDRFSAERTGGSVSTLTIQRTQQEDSAVYLCASSRDRFLGNTIYFGEGSWLTVV.